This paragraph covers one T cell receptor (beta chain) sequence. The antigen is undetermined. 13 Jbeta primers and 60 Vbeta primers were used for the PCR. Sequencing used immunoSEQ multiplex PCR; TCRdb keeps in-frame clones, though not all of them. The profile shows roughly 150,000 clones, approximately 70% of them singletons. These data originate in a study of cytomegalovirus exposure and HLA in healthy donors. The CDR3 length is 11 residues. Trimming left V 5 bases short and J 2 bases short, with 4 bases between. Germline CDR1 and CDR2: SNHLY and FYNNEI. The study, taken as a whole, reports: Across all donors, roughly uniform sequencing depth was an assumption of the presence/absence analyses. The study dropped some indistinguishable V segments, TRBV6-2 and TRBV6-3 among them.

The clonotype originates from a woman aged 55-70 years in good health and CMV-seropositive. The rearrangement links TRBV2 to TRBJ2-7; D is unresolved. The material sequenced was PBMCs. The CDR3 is CASSYTYEQYF. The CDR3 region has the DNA TGTGCCAGCAGTTACACCTACGAGCAGTACTTC.